This entry concerns a single T cell receptor beta chain. The CDR3 length is 15 residues. Germline CDR1 SGHKS, CDR2 YYEKEE (reference sequence). V was trimmed by 3 bases and J by 1 base, leaving 13 bases between them. This record belongs to a study of blood T cell repertoires in COVID-19. Profiling relied on immunoSEQ multiplex PCR, and the TCRdb table lists in-frame clones only, not all of them. This sample has 60,000 or so clones, with 78% found just once. Sequenced input: peripheral blood. The receptor was isolated from a human donor in a cohort sampled during active COVID-19. This chain joins TRBV5-5 and TRBJ1-1; D gene ambiguous. The CDR3 DNA follows: TGTGCCAGCAGCTCGGACGGGGTCGGGAACACTGAAGCTTTCTTT. Protein sequence: CASSSDGVGNTEAFF.